The source of this TCR beta chain is a study of blood T cell repertoires in COVID-19. Study-level background: The cDNA or gDNA used as material had been derived from T cells, B-cell-depleted T cells, or PBMCs.

Clinical histories supplied by participants themselves formed the basis of cohort assignment. Recovered participants had two consecutive negative NP/OP PCR tests, healthcare professional clearance, or symptom resolution. This clone was found once. As processed by the authors: Amplification from reference gene primers served as the basis for estimated nucleated cell counts. Using immunoSEQ multiplex PCR, the repertoire was profiled, and TCRdb retains in-frame clones only, with some absent. The DNA gave D and trimming, while V, J and clone size come from that table. The profile shows 150,000 to 200,000 clones, 70% to 80% of them singletons. The junction had 8 bases not matched to a gene; V was cut back by 8 bases and J by 5 bases. The CDR3 sequence is 12 residues long. The germline gives CDR1 GTSNPN, CDR2 SVGIG (reference sequence).

This chain uses TRBV30 with TRBJ1-1, with TRBD1 matching over 7 bases. Source material: PBMCs or T cells enriched from blood (not recorded which). This receptor was taken from a woman aged 50 to 60 who had recovered from COVID-19. CDR3 DNA sequence: TGTGCCCGGATGAAGGGGGCGACTGAAGCTTTCTTT. It yields the protein CARMKGATEAFF.